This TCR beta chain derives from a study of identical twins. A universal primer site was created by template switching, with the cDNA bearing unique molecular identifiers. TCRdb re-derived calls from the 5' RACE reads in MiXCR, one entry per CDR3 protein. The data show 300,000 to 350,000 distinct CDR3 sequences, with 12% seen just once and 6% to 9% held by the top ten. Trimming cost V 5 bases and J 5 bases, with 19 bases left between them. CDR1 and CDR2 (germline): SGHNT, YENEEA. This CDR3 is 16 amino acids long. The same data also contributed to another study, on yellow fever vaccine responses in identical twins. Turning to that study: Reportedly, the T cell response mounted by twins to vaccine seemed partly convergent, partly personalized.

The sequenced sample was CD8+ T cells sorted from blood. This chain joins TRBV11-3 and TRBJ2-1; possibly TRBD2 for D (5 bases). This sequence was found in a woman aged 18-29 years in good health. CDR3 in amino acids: CASSQSPGLPNNEQFF. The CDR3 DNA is TGTGCCAGCAGCCAAAGTCCGGGGTTACCAAACAATGAGCAGTTCTTC.